A few counts support the clone carrying this TCR beta chain. Antigen specificity is unknown. The sample comes from a study of cytomegalovirus exposure and HLA in healthy donors. V shed 5 bases, J shed 5 bases, and the junction held 3 bases outside the gene matches. This CDR3 region has 14 residues. Germline CDR1 is SEHNR and CDR2 is FQNEAQ (reference sequence). Amplification used 60 Vbeta primers and 13 Jbeta primers. Profiled with immunoSEQ multiplex PCR; TCRdb holds only in-frame clones, not every one. Of about 150,000 clones listed, 70% to 80% were seen once; the top ten hold 2.1%. Whole-study findings and limits: Many donors carried some public TCRs, although rarity characterized most TCR sequences.

The TCR sequence derives from a man aged 30 to 39 in good health and CMV-seronegative. Source material: PBMCs. The J gene is TRBJ1-4, the V gene TRBV7-9, with 9 bases fitting TRBD1. CDR3 sequence reads: CASSPGTGNEKLFF. The DNA for the CDR3 is TGTGCCAGCAGCCCCGGGACAGGGAATGAAAAACTGTTTTTT.